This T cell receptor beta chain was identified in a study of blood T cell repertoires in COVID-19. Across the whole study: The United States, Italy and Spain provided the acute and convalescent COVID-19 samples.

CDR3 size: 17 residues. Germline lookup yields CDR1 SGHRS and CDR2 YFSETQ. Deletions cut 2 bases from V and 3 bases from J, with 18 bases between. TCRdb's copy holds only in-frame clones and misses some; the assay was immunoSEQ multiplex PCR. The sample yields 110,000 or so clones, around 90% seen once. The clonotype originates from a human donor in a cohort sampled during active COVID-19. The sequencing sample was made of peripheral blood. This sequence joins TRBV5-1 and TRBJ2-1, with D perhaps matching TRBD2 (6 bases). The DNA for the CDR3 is TGCGCCAGCAGCTTTAGTGTGGAGGGCGGGATCTACAATGAGCAGTTCTTC. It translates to CASSFSVEGGIYNEQFF.